Following are 8 T cell receptor beta chains from one sample sequenced in a study of T cell repertoires in cytomegalovirus infection. What these receptors recognize is not known. From the reads, TCRdb called clonotypes with MiXCR, one entry per CDR3 protein. Counted here are about 500,000 distinct CDR3 sequences, about 33% occurring once; the ten biggest clones make up 17%. Sequences were derived from cultured PBMCs, sampled from culture after CMV antigen stimulation. These receptors all stem from a human donor in good health (CMV status not recorded). Some clones in this sample may be carry-over from other donors' samples.

Here the CDR3 reads CASQRQGSDTQYF. The CDR3 DNA reads TGTGCCAGCCAGAGACAGGGCTCAGATACGCAGTATTTT. V gene TRBV27 combines with J gene TRBJ2-3; 7 positions agree with TRBD1. V lost 8 bases and J lost 4; bases outside the gene matches: 6. CDR1 and CDR2 from the germline V gene are MNHEY and SMNVEV (reference sequence). This CDR3 contains 13 residues.

This clonotype appeared a few times. The chain combines TRBV5-4 with TRBJ2-5; 13 nucleotides align to TRBD2. With 4 bases clipped from V and 5 bases from J, the junction kept 8 bases outside the gene matches. The CDR3 is 16 residues long. CDR1 and CDR2 (germline): SGHNT, YYREEE (reference sequence). CDR3 sequence reads: CASSGRTSGSLETQYF. CDR3 DNA: TGTGCCAGCAGCGGGCGGACTAGCGGGAGCTTGGAGACCCAGTACTTC.

In this sample, this clonotype turned up once. The gene calls are TRBV19 and TRBJ2-6; D may be TRBD1 (5 bases). CDR3 size: 19 residues. Germline lookup yields CDR1 LNHDA and CDR2 SQIVND (reference sequence). V lost 2 bases and J 0 bases, leaving 17 bases between the germline ends. The CDR3 sequence: CASSIRVQGLSSGANVLTF. The CDR3 coding sequence is TGTGCCAGTAGTATAAGAGTCCAGGGCCTCAGCTCTGGGGCCAACGTCCTGACTTTC.

This clonotype was seen a handful of times. This chain joins TRBV6-1 and TRBJ2-3; 13 bases map to TRBD2. Germline V gene data show CDR1 as MNHNS and CDR2 as SASEGT. The J segment lost 0 bases and the V segment lost 6 bases, leaving 21 bases of the junction unmatched. CDR3 length: 22 amino acids. CDR3 coding DNA: TGTGCCAGCAGACCCTTGAGGGCAGGGGGCAAACTAGCGGGGGGGAGCACAGATACGCAGTATTTT. It codes for CASRPLRAGGKLAGGSTDTQYF.

This chain uses TRBV9 with TRBJ2-2; no definite D call. V was clipped by 0 bases and J by 10 bases, with 7 bases between them. This CDR3 has 12 residues. Germline V gene sequence: CDR1 SGDLS, CDR2 YYNGEE. The CDR3 DNA follows: TGTGCCAGCAGCGTAGTTGAGGCGGAGCTGTTTTTT. Translation gives CASSVVEAELFF.

The CDR3 DNA is TGTGCCAGCAGTTACCTTGGGGCGGTCTACGAGCAGTACGTC. This gives the protein CASSYLGAVYEQYV. J is TRBJ2-7 and V is TRBV6-2 or TRBV6-3, with D possibly being TRBD1 (5 bases). The CDR3 has 14 residues. The V gene lost 2 bases and the J gene lost 3 bases, with 11 bases spanning the gap. Looked up from germline, CDR1 is MNHEY and CDR2 is SVGEGT.

The rearrangement joins TRBV5-4 to TRBJ2-1; possibly TRBD2 for D (5 bases). V lost 0 bases and J 4 bases, leaving 11 bases between the germline ends. The CDR3 sequence is 15 residues long. Germline V lookup: CDR1 SGHNT, CDR2 YYREEE (reference sequence). Here the CDR3 DNA reads TGTGCCAGCAGCTTGGTTGTTGGGGAGTACAATGAGCAGTTCTTC. Encoded protein: CASSLVVGEYNEQFF.

This clonotype was recorded a few times. The chain joins TRBV7-3 to TRBJ2-3; D possibly corresponds to TRBD2 (5 bases). Germline CDR1 SGHTA, CDR2 FQGTGA. Trimming left V 2 bases short and J 2 bases short, with 11 bases between. This CDR3 contains 15 residues. The CDR3 region has the DNA TGTGCCAGCAGCTTATTTCCGGGAAACACAGATACGCAGTATTTT. It translates to CASSLFPGNTDTQYF.